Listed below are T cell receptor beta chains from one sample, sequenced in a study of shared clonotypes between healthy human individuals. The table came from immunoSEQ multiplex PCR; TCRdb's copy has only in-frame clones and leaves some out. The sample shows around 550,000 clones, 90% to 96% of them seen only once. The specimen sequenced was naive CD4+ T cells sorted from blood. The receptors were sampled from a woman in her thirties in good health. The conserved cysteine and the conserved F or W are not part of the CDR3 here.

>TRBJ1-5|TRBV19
ASSIGGKDQPQH
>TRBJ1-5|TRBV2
ASSLNQPQH
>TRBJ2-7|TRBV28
ASSISGEMPYEQY
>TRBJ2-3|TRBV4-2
ASSQETSGRGGPTDTQY
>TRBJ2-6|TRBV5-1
ASSLVEISSGANVLT
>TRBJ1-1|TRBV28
ASSFLGIRMNTEAF
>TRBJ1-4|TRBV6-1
ASSAGQGAPPNEKLF
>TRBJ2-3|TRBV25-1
ASTRGGLGGGDTQY
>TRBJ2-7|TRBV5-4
ASSPGTSGQFYEQY
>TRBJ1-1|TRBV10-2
ASSIGENTEAF
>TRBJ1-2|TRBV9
ASSVGADPPHGYT
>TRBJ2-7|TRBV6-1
ASSEFERIITEQY
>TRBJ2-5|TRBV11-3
ASSLGRWGAEEQETQY
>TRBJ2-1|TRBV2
ASRRQSMGGEQF
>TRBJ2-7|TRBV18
ASSSQGTGGPKGEQY
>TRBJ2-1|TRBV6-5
ASRRNRGFNNEQF
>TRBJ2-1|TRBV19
ASSIVYVGGRDNEQF
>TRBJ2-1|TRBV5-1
ASSSNGEQF
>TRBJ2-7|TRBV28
ASRPEAGATYEQY
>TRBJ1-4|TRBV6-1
ASTRHREKLF
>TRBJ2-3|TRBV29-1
SADGTTGMRDTQY
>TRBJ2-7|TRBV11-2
ASSLDPPSLLAGEDEQY
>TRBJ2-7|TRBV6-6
ASSPSGKYEQY
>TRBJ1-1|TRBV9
ASSVGYGTEAF
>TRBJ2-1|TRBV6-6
ASSYGLAGNNEQF
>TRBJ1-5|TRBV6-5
ASSYGWGNQPQH
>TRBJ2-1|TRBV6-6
ATWPAEAGANEQF
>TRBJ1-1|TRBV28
ASYRDRGSEAF
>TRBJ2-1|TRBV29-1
SVARDYYIEQF
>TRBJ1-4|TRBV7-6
ASSLARAGVGEKLF
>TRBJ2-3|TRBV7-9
ASIRPSGTRTSDTQY
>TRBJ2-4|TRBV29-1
SVATGRGRINAKNIQY
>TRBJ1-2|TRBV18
ASSPPASGGGGYGYT
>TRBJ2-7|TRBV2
ASAPLGSGRSSYEQY
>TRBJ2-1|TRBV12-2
ASRLAPTSGSTSSYNEQF
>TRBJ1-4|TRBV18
ASSPDRGGEKLF
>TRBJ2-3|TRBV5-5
ASSLPSTDTQY
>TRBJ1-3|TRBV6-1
ASIGQGPGNTIY
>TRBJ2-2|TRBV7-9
ASSLVVRTGELF
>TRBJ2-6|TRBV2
ASGGQAGANVLT
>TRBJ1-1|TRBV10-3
AISELEGANTEAF
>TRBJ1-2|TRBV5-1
ASSLAGANYGYT
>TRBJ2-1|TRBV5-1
ASSLDLVSRLEQF
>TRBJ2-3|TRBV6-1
ASSLGIGDTQY
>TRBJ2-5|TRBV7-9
ASRPWTSGDSRRETQY
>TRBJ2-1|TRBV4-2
ASSQELVGGLYNEQF
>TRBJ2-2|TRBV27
ASSLSAYPSNTGELF